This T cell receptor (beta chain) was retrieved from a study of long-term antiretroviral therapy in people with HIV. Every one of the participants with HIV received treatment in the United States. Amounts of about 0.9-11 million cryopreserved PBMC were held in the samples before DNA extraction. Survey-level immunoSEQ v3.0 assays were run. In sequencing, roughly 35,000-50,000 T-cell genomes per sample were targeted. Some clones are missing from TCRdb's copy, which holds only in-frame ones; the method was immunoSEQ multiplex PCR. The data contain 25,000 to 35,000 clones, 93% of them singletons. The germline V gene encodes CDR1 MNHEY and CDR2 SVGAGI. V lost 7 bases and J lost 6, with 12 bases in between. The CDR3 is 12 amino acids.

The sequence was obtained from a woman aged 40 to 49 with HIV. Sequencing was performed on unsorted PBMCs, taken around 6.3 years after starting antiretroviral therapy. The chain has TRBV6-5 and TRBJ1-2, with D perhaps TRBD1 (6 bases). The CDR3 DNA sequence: TGTGCCAGCACCCGGGGGGGCCATGGCTACACCTTC. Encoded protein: CASTRGGHGYTF.